Below, 31 T cell receptor beta chains from the same sample are listed, as sequenced in a study of blood T cell repertoires in COVID-19. This table comes from immunoSEQ multiplex PCR, and its TCRdb copy is limited to in-frame clones, with some not included. The table records about 250,000 clones, around 85% of them present only once. The sequenced sample consisted of peripheral blood. The receptor set was obtained from a human donor with COVID-19, enrolled during active disease. The donor label of this sample is uncertain.

The chain links TRBV10-3 to TRBJ2-2, with 8 bases that match TRBD2. CDR1 is ENHRY and CDR2 is SYGVKD in the germline V gene. J gave up 7 bases and V 4 bases, and 5 bases lay outside the gene matches. CDR3 length equals 14 residues. CDR3 region: CAISASGGSGELFF. For the CDR3, the DNA is TGTGCCATCAGTGCATCGGGGGGGAGCGGGGAGCTGTTTTTT.

The chain carries TRBV6-5 and TRBJ2-6, with D possibly TRBD2 on 6 matching bases. CDR3 length: 15 amino acids. The germline gives CDR1 MNHEY, CDR2 SVGAGI. The V end was cut by 8 bases, the J end by 1 base, with 12 bases between. CDR3 region: CASAKGRSGANVLTF. The CDR3 nucleotides are TGTGCCAGCGCGAAAGGGAGGTCTGGGGCCAACGTCCTGACTTTC.

This sequence joins TRBV6-5 and TRBJ2-7, with D possibly TRBD2 on 6 matching bases. V was cut by 4 bases and J by 0 bases, with 10 bases left in between. Germline V gives CDR1 MNHEY, CDR2 SVGAGI. The CDR3 is made up of 14 amino acids. The CDR3 is CASSLRGDSYEQYF. The DNA of the CDR3 is TGTGCCAGCAGTTTGCGCGGGGACTCCTACGAGCAGTACTTC.

The chain is built from TRBV3-1 (or the pseudogene TRBV3-2) and TRBJ1-5; D is unclear. CDR1 is LGHDT and CDR2 is YNNKEL in the germline V gene (reference sequence). This CDR3 comprises 13 residues. The V and J ends lost 6 bases and 4 bases respectively, with 10 bases between them. For the CDR3, the DNA is TGTGCCAGCAGTTGGCAGACAAATCAGCCCCAGCATTTT. Residues: CASSWQTNQPQHF.

This chain links TRBV27 with TRBJ1-6; 7 bases are shared with TRBD1. The J segment lost 10 bases and the V segment lost 6 bases, leaving 12 bases of the junction unmatched. The CDR3 contains 15 residues. Germline loops: CDR1 MNHEY, CDR2 SMNVEV (reference sequence). The CDR3 DNA reads as TGTGCCAGCAGCCTGTCTGGGACAGTAGAATCACCCCTCCACTTT. It translates to CASSLSGTVESPLHF.

This clone was counted once. V and J are TRBV7-2 and TRBJ2-7; 7 nucleotides align to TRBD2. Germline V gene sequence: CDR1 SGHTA, CDR2 FQGNSA. Trimming cost V 2 bases and J 6 bases; bases outside gene matches: 4. There are 13 residues in the CDR3. CDR3 coding DNA: TGTGCCAGCAGCTTAAGTCCGGGGGGCGAGCAGTACTTC. This sequence encodes CASSLSPGGEQYF.

V and J are TRBV11-1 and TRBJ1-1, with TRBD1 matching 8 bases. The junction had 6 bases not matched to a gene; V was cut back by 7 bases and J by 5 bases. The CDR3 loop spans 13 amino acids. CDR1 SGHAT and CDR2 FQDESV come from the germline V gene (reference sequence). The CDR3 here is CASTGGLYTEAFF. CDR3 DNA sequence: TGTGCCAGCACAGGGGGCCTGTATACTGAAGCTTTCTTT.

This clone was counted a few times. V usage is TRBV27 and J usage is TRBJ1-6; 8 bases agree with TRBD1. The CDR3 runs to 17 residues. Looked up from germline, CDR1 is MNHEY and CDR2 is SMNVEV (reference sequence). V shed 0 bases, J shed 14 bases, and the junction held 15 bases outside the gene matches. The CDR3 DNA reads TGTGCCAGCAGTTTATCTTTCCCCGGGACAGGTAGTAGGTCCCTCCACTTT. This sequence encodes CASSLSFPGTGSRSLHF.

The gene calls are TRBV28 and TRBJ1-5; possible D gene TRBD1, 6 bases. In germline, CDR1 is MDHEN, CDR2 SYDVKM. V dropped 7 bases and J dropped 2 bases, with 15 bases sitting between them. This CDR3 is 15 amino acids long. In DNA form, the CDR3 reads TGTGCCAGCACAACAAACAGGGAAGGCAATCAGCCCCAGCATTTT. Its translation: CASTTNREGNQPQHF.

V and J are TRBV10-3 and TRBJ2-7; 7 bases map to TRBD1. Germline V CDR1 and CDR2: ENHRY, SYGVKD. This CDR3 region has 13 residues. V lost 9 bases, J lost 1 base, and 6 bases stayed unmatched. Here the CDR3 DNA reads TGTGCCATACAGGGACAGTTATCCTACGAGCAGTACTTC. Protein sequence: CAIQGQLSYEQYF.

The gene calls are TRBV4-1 and TRBJ1-2; D is possibly TRBD1 (5 bases). This CDR3 is 14 amino acids long. V shed 5 bases and J shed 2 bases, with 12 bases lying between them. The germline CDR1 and CDR2 sequences are MGHRA and YSYEKL. The CDR3 nucleotides are TGCGCCAGCAGCAAGGGGCCCCAGAACTATGGCTACACCTTC. Encoded protein: CASSKGPQNYGYTF.

In this sample, this clone turned up many times. The chain recombines TRBV5-1 with TRBJ1-5; TRBD1 agrees at 7 bases. The V gene's germline CDR1 is SGHRS and CDR2 YFSETQ. V was clipped by 5 bases and J by 4 bases; unmatched bases: 3. This CDR3 region has 13 residues. The CDR3 region is CASRTGLNQPQHF. In DNA, the CDR3 is TGCGCCAGCAGGACAGGGCTAAATCAGCCCCAGCATTTT.

This clone has a handful of counts. The gene calls are TRBV12-3 or TRBV12-4 and TRBJ1-1; D perhaps matches TRBD1 (6 bases). Trimming shortened V by 5 bases and J by 6 bases, and 13 bases separated the two germline ends. The CDR3 is made up of 13 amino acids. Here the CDR3 reads CASSIQTGSEAFF. The DNA of the CDR3 is TGTGCCAGCAGTATACAGACAGGCTCTGAAGCTTTCTTT.

The gene calls are TRBV15 and TRBJ1-2; D possibly corresponds to TRBD1 (5 bases). Germline CDR1 reads LNHNV; CDR2 reads YYDKDF (reference sequence). The CDR3 length is 17 residues. The V end was cut by 0 bases, the J end by 4 bases, with 18 bases between. CDR3 in amino acids: CATSRDLAAGRGYGYTF. The CDR3 coding sequence is TGTGCCACCAGCAGAGATCTCGCAGCAGGGCGAGGCTATGGCTACACCTTC. The full variable domain, rest sourced from reference TRBV15 and TRBJ1-2, is DAMVIQNPRYQVTQFGKPVTLSCSQTLNHNVMYWYQQKSSQAPKLLFHYYDKDFNNEADTPDNFQSRRPNTSFCFLDIRSPGLGDTAMYLCATSRDLAAGRGYGYTFGSGTRLTVV.

The CDR3 nucleotides read TGTGCCAGCAGTGAGGGGGGGCGCTATGGCTACACCTTC. It encodes CASSEGGRYGYTF. V is TRBV28 and J is TRBJ1-2, with D possibly matching TRBD1 (6 bases). The CDR3 has 13 amino acids. Trimming removed 5 bases at V and 4 bases at J, with 11 bases between. Germline V gives CDR1 MDHEN, CDR2 SYDVKM.

The CDR3 DNA reads as TGCGCCAGCAGGGACAGGGTTGAAGAAAAACTGTTTTTT. Its translation is CASRDRVEEKLFF. This chain connects TRBV10-2 to TRBJ1-4, with TRBD1 identical over 8 bases. The CDR3 loop spans 13 amino acids. Trimming took 6 bases from V and 8 from J; bases not matched to a gene: 5. Germline loops: CDR1 WSHSY, CDR2 SAAADI.

The rearrangement links TRBV6-6 to TRBJ1-4; 8 bases fit TRBD1. Germline CDR1 and CDR2: MNHNY and SVGAGI (reference sequence). With 5 bases clipped from V and 3 bases from J, the junction kept 5 bases outside the gene matches. The CDR3 totals 15 residues. CDR3 in DNA: TGTGCCAGCAGTCCAAACAGGGGGGCTAATGAAAAACTGTTTTTT. This translates into CASSPNRGANEKLFF.

This clone showed up just once. The gene calls are TRBV5-1 and TRBJ1-5, with a tentative D call TRBD1 (5 bases). Germline CDR1 is SGHRS and CDR2 is YFSETQ. Trimming pared 0 bases from V and 7 bases from J, leaving 11 bases between. CDR3 length: 14 residues. CDR3 nucleotide sequence: TGCGCCAGCAGCTTGGGGCAGGGTGGACAGCCCCAGCATTTT. Protein: CASSLGQGGQPQHF.

The CDR3 DNA reads as TGTGCCAGCAGCTTATCCGACAGGGGGCCCAAAGCTTTCTTT. Its translation: CASSLSDRGPKAFF. This chain connects TRBV7-2 to TRBJ1-1, with 10 bases lining up with TRBD1. The CDR3 has 14 amino acids. Trimming at V came to 2 bases and at J to 9 bases, leaving 6 bases not matched to a gene. Germline V gene sequence: CDR1 SGHTA, CDR2 FQGNSA.

The chain is built from TRBV6-5 and TRBJ1-2; 10 bases fit TRBD1. The germline V gene has CDR1 MNHEY and CDR2 SVGAGI. The CDR3 length is 15 residues. J gave up 7 bases and V 6 bases, and 11 bases lay outside the gene matches. This CDR3 is CASSYAGTGDPGYTF. The CDR3 DNA reads as TGTGCCAGCAGCTACGCCGGGACAGGGGACCCTGGCTACACCTTC.

In DNA form, the CDR3 reads TGCAGCGCACAGTCAACTGGGGCAGCTCAAGAGACCCAGTACTTC. This sequence encodes CSAQSTGAAQETQYF. The chain has TRBV29-1 and TRBJ2-5, with D possibly being TRBD1 (5 bases). CDR3 length equals 15 residues. Trimming removed 7 bases at V and 2 bases at J, with 20 bases between. Per the germline V gene, CDR1 is SQVTM and CDR2 is ANQGSEA. Full variable domain (outside the CDR3, taken from reference TRBV29-1 and TRBJ2-5): SAVISQKPSRDICQRGTSLTIQCQVDSQVTMMFWYRQQPGQSLTLIATANQGSEATYESGFVIDKFPISRPNLTFSTLTVSNMSPEDSSIYLCSAQSTGAAQETQYFGPGTRLLVL.

About this clone: At the DNA level, this CDR3 is encoded by other sequences in the same sample as well. The chain combines TRBV9 with TRBJ1-4; no definite D call. The length of the CDR3 is 15 residues. Germline loops: CDR1 SGDLS, CDR2 YYNGEE. V lost 4 bases and J lost 8, with 18 bases in between. The CDR3 DNA reads as TGTGCCAGCAGCCCCCGGACTGGAGTGGGGGAAAAACTGTTTTTT. Translation: CASSPRTGVGEKLFF. Based on the CDR3 plus reference TRBV9 and TRBJ1-4, the full variable domain is DSGVTQTPKHLITATGQRVTLRCSPRSGDLSVYWYQQSLDQGLQFLIQYYNGEERAKGNILERFSAQQFPDLHSELNLSSLELGDSALYFCASSPRTGVGEKLFFGSGTQLSVL.

The chain has TRBV20-1 and TRBJ2-7; possible D gene TRBD1, 5 bases. Deletions cut 3 bases from V and 5 bases from J, with 5 bases between. Germline assignment: CDR1 DFQATT and CDR2 SNEGSKA (reference sequence). CDR3 length equals 10 residues. The CDR3 nucleotides read TGCAGTGCTAGCAGGGACGAGCAGTACTTC. This sequence encodes CSASRDEQYF.

The chain couples TRBV5-4 to TRBJ2-7; 9 bases map to TRBD1. CDR3 length: 15 amino acids. V was clipped by 1 base and J by 4 bases; unmatched bases: 6. The germline V gene has CDR1 SGHNT and CDR2 YYREEE (reference sequence). CDR3 sequence: CASSLQGQGPYEQYF. Written as DNA, the CDR3 is TGTGCCAGCAGCTTGCAGGGACAGGGACCATACGAGCAGTACTTC.

The V and J genes are TRBV6-5 and TRBJ1-4; D is undetermined. CDR1 and CDR2 from the germline V gene are MNHEY and SVGAGI. The CDR3 consists of 16 residues. The V and J ends lost 0 bases and 0 bases respectively, with 8 bases between them. CDR3 nucleotide sequence: TGTGCCAGCAGTTACTCATGGGCAGCAACTAATGAAAAACTGTTTTTT. Amino acid sequence: CASSYSWAATNEKLFF.

The rearrangement joins TRBV30 to TRBJ1-5; 9 nucleotides align to TRBD1. Germline-derived CDR1 and CDR2 are GTSNPN and SVGIG (reference sequence). V lost 3 bases to trimming and J lost 7 bases; unmatched junction nucleotides: 4. This CDR3 has 13 residues. The CDR3 bases are TGTGCCTGGAGCGGGACAGGGAGGCAGCCCCAGCATTTT. This codes for CAWSGTGRQPQHF.

The gene calls are TRBV30 and TRBJ2-1; maybe TRBD1 (5 bases). Looked up from germline, CDR1 is GTSNPN and CDR2 is SVGIG (reference sequence). This CDR3 region has 12 residues. V was pared by 2 bases and J by 10 bases, with 12 bases between. The CDR3 reads CAWSSQEDEQFF. DNA for the CDR3: TGTGCCTGGAGTTCACAGGAAGACGAGCAGTTCTTC.

The chain carries TRBV3-1 (or the pseudogene TRBV3-2) and TRBJ2-5; 8 nucleotides agree with TRBD2. This CDR3 has 17 residues. Germline V gene data show CDR1 as LGHDT and CDR2 as YNNKEL (reference sequence). Losses at the gene ends were 3 bases for V and 5 bases for J; bases not matched to a gene: 14. CDR3 in amino acids: CASSQTPPGSGGETQYF. CDR3 bases: TGTGCCAGCAGCCAGACACCTCCAGGGAGCGGGGGCGAGACCCAGTACTTC.

The V gene is TRBV28, the J gene TRBJ2-7, with 9 bases that match TRBD1. The CDR3 is 14 amino acids. After removal of 6 bases from V and 2 bases from J, the junction contained 5 bases not matched to a gene. CDR1 MDHEN and CDR2 SYDVKM come from the germline V gene. The CDR3 DNA reads TGTGCCAGCAGGTCGGGACAGGGTACCTACGAGCAGTACTTC. Amino acids: CASRSGQGTYEQYF.

V and J are TRBV7-2 and TRBJ1-2, with TRBD1 as a possible D gene (6 bases). Per germline, CDR1 SGHTA and CDR2 FQGNSA. Deletions cut 5 bases from V and 4 bases from J, with 14 bases between. The CDR3 spans 14 residues. The CDR3: CASSLVGQSYGYTF. The DNA of the CDR3 is TGTGCCAGCAGCCTTGTAGGACAGTCCTATGGCTACACCTTC.

The chain combines TRBV7-3 with TRBJ2-1, with D possibly being TRBD2 (6 bases). This CDR3 spans 16 amino acids. V lost 5 bases to trimming and J lost 0 bases, with 14 bases between them. Germline lookup yields CDR1 SGHTA and CDR2 FQGTGA. CDR3 in DNA: TGTGCCAGCAGCCCCCCCGGGAGTCACTCCTACAATGAGCAGTTCTTC. Translating it yields CASSPPGSHSYNEQFF.